The rows below give T cell receptor beta chains drawn from one sample of a study of monozygotic twins with inflammatory bowel disease. TCRdb reworked the 5' RACE reads into one entry per CDR3 protein, no DNA. The table for this sample gives approximately 300,000 distinct CDR3 sequences. The sample comprised blood. These receptors all come from a human donor with ulcerative colitis or Crohn's disease, or a healthy co-twin of an affected twin (not recorded which). Each CDR3 is given with its conserved first and last residue.

TRBV4-3,TRBJ2-2,CVSSQEIGELFF
TRBV19,TRBJ2-2,CASTESTRYTFRELFF
TRBV6-5,TRBJ2-5,CASSSIIVRETQYF
TRBV18,TRBJ2-3,CASYASGSTDTQYF
TRBV6-2/TRBV6-3,TRBJ1-1,CASSYWGENTEAFF
TRBV20-1,TRBJ2-5,CSARNLGSAPDQETQYF
TRBV19,TRBJ2-1,CASNGYNEQFF
TRBV4-2,TRBJ1-5,CASSQVYSQGGNQPQHF
TRBV6-2/TRBV6-3,TRBJ2-7,CASVAGVRESKQYF
TRBV29-1,TRBJ2-5,CSVTRGVGETQYF
TRBV5-1,TRBJ2-5,CASSSSTGKETQYF
TRBV5-4,TRBJ1-4,CASSGRDREKLFF
TRBV6-2/TRBV6-3,TRBJ2-1,CASSYRYNEQFF
TRBV28,TRBJ2-3,CASLPSGGARTDTQYF
TRBV7-8,TRBJ2-2,CASSLRGPSSGELFF